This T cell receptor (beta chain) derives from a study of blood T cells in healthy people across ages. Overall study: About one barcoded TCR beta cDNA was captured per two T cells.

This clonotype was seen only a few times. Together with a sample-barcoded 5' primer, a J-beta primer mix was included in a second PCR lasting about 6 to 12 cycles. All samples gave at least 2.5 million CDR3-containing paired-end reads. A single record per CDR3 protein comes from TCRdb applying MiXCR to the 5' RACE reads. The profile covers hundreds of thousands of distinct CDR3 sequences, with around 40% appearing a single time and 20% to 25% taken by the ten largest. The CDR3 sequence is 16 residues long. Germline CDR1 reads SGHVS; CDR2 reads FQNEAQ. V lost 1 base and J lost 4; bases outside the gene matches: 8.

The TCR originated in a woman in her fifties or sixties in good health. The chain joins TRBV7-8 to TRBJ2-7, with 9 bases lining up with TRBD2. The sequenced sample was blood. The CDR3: CASSLEPSGASYEQYF. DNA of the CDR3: TGTGCCAGCAGCTTAGAGCCTAGCGGGGCTTCTTACGAGCAGTACTTC.